This T cell receptor (beta chain) is drawn from a study of T cell repertoires in cytomegalovirus infection. One entry per CDR3 protein results from TCRdb running MiXCR on the reads. This sample has around 300,000 distinct CDR3 sequences, with 20% to 25% found just once. With regard to this clonotype: Its antigen is currently unknown.

V lost 10 bases, J lost 9 bases, and 15 bases lay in between. The CDR3 consists of 11 residues. Germline values: CDR1 MDHEN, CDR2 SYDVKM. The origin of this receptor is a human donor in good health (CMV status not recorded). Some clones in this sample may be carry-over from other donors' samples. The chain employs TRBV28 and TRBJ1-1, with D perhaps matching TRBD1 (5 bases). Specimen: cultured PBMCs, collected from culture after CMV antigen stimulation. The CDR3 sequence: CATSGGGKAFF. The CDR3 nucleotides are TGTGCCACCTCGGGGGGGGGAAAAGCTTTCTTT.